The 20 T cell receptor beta chains reported below all come from one sample, sequenced in a study of shared clonotypes between healthy human individuals. Assay: immunoSEQ multiplex PCR; the TCRdb copy retains only in-frame clones and omits some. This table has approximately 1.5 million clones, under 99% appearing once. The sequencing sample was made of naive CD4+ T cells sorted from blood. The subset denotes: CD45RA+ positively selected. The source of these receptors is a man younger than 45 in good health.

The chain employs TRBV28 and TRBJ1-5; D is unresolved. Germline V CDR1 and CDR2: MDHEN, SYDVKM. The CDR3 is 15 residues long. V dropped 3 bases and J dropped 3 bases, with 12 bases sitting between them. CDR3 loop: CASSLDRRINQPQHF. For the CDR3, the DNA is TGTGCCAGCAGTTTGGACCGGAGGATCAATCAGCCCCAGCATTTT.

The chain combines TRBV6-1 with TRBJ1-1, with D unclear. The length of the CDR3 is 13 residues. Trimming cost V 1 base and J 6 bases, with 9 bases left between them. The germline V gene encodes CDR1 MNHNS and CDR2 SASEGT. The CDR3 loop reads CASSEVGRAEAFF. As DNA, the CDR3 is TGTGCCAGCAGTGAAGTCGGTAGGGCTGAAGCTTTCTTT.

A remark on this clone: Other DNA sequences in the sample encode the same CDR3. Here the CDR3 reads CASSQGTVYGYTF. CDR3 coding DNA: TGTGCCAGCAGCCAAGGGACGGTCTATGGCTACACCTTC. The rearrangement links TRBV14 to TRBJ1-2; D not resolved. Trimming took 1 base from V and 4 from J, leaving 7 bases between them. The germline CDR1 and CDR2 sequences are SGHDN and FVKESK. This CDR3 is built from 13 residues. Using reference TRBV14 and TRBJ1-2 for the parts outside the CDR3, the full variable domain is EAGVTQFPSHSVIEKGQTVTLRCDPISGHDNLYWYRRVMGKEIKFLLHFVKESKQDESGMPNNRFLAERTGGTYSTLKVQPAELEDSGVYFCASSQGTVYGYTFGSGTRLTVV.

This clone was found once. This chain joins TRBV5-4 and TRBJ2-1; perhaps D is TRBD1 or TRBD2 (5 bases each). The V gene lost 5 bases and the J gene lost 7 bases, with 16 bases spanning the gap. Germline-derived CDR1 and CDR2 are SGHNT and YYREEE (reference sequence). The CDR3 length is 14 residues. CDR3 nucleotide sequence: TGTGCCAGCAGTCGGTCCCGTGAGGGGAATGAGCAGTTCTTC. Residues: CASSRSREGNEQFF.

The genes are TRBV5-1 and TRBJ2-3; tentatively, D is TRBD2 (6 bases). Germline CDR1 SGHRS, CDR2 YFSETQ. The CDR3 has 15 residues. Trimming pared 3 bases from V and 2 bases from J, leaving 13 bases between. The chain's CDR3 is CASSSGLLITDTQYF. The CDR3 bases are TGCGCCAGCAGCTCGGGACTTCTAATCACAGATACGCAGTATTTT.

This rearrangement joins TRBV28 to TRBJ2-7, with 10 positions matching TRBD1. The CDR3 sequence is 14 residues long. The germline V gene has CDR1 MDHEN and CDR2 SYDVKM. The V gene end was trimmed by 8 bases and the J gene end by 3 bases; junction bases not matched to a gene: 7. The CDR3 sequence is CASDGTGVSYEQYF. Written as DNA, the CDR3 is TGTGCCAGCGATGGGACAGGGGTTAGCTACGAGCAGTACTTC.

The sample holds one count of this clone. The V and J genes are TRBV18 and TRBJ2-1; D uncertain. The V and J ends lost 7 bases and 2 bases respectively, with 15 bases between them. Germline CDR1 KGHSH, CDR2 LQKENI. The CDR3 is made up of 15 amino acids. The CDR3 spells CASCGDLRPYNEQFF. CDR3 sequence (DNA): TGTGCCAGCTGTGGAGATCTCCGCCCCTACAATGAGCAGTTCTTC.

The CDR3: CASSEGTGRGSNYGYTF. The CDR3, as DNA: TGTGCCAGCAGTGAAGGGACAGGGAGGGGATCTAACTATGGCTACACCTTC. The chain carries TRBV2 and TRBJ1-2, with 8 positions matching TRBD1. The CDR3 contains 17 residues. Germline CDR1 is SNHLY and CDR2 is FYNNEI. V dropped 1 base and J dropped 0; count of bases not matched to a gene: 7.

This chain uses TRBV18 with TRBJ1-5; no clear D. Germline CDR1 reads KGHSH; CDR2 reads LQKENI. CDR3 length equals 15 residues. V lost 0 bases, J lost 7 bases, and 13 bases lay in between. Here the CDR3 DNA reads TGTGCCAGCTCACCACCGTCGACGGTTGGACAGCCCCAGCATTTT. It specifies CASSPPSTVGQPQHF.

CDR3 sequence reads: CSARGLAYADTQYF. The CDR3 coding sequence is TGCAGCGCAAGGGGACTAGCGTACGCAGATACGCAGTATTTT. The chain combines TRBV29-1 with TRBJ2-3, with 10 nucleotides matching TRBD2. CDR3 length equals 14 residues. J was trimmed by 4 bases and V by 7 bases; bases with no gene match: 8. CDR1 is SQVTM and CDR2 is ANQGSEA in the germline V gene.

This clone was seen once. The chain uses TRBV23-1 and TRBJ1-5; D perhaps matches TRBD1 (6 bases). TRBV23-1 is an ORF; its function is uncertain. CDR3 size: 15 residues. Trimming took 2 bases from V and 0 from J, leaving 8 bases between them. CDR3 in amino acids: CASSQQGYSNQPQHF. As DNA, the CDR3 is TGCGCCAGCAGTCAACAGGGGTATAGCAATCAGCCCCAGCATTTT.

Worth noting for this clone: The same CDR3 is also encoded by other DNA sequences in this sample. The chain carries TRBV19 and TRBJ2-2; D is uncertain. The length of the CDR3 is 14 residues. Germline CDR1 reads LNHDA; CDR2 reads SQIVND (reference sequence). V lost 3 bases to trimming and J lost 0 bases, with 5 bases between them. The chain's CDR3 is CASSISANTGELFF. As DNA, the CDR3 is TGTGCCAGTAGTATCTCAGCGAACACCGGGGAGCTGTTTTTT.

The chain is built from TRBV18 and TRBJ2-1, with D possibly TRBD2 on 5 matching bases. Germline V gene data show CDR1 as KGHSH and CDR2 as LQKENI. The CDR3 loop spans 14 amino acids. The germline V and J ends were trimmed by 6 bases and 5 bases, with 14 bases remaining between them. Here the CDR3 DNA reads TGTGCCAGCTCTCTCTTCGGAGGAAACAATGAGCAGTTCTTC. It encodes CASSLFGGNNEQFF.

The rearrangement joins TRBV28 to TRBJ2-7; D may match TRBD1 or TRBD2 (5 bases each). V was shortened by 10 bases and J by 2 bases, with 15 bases between the two germline ends. Germline CDR1 and CDR2: MDHEN and SYDVKM. The CDR3 totals 13 residues. CDR3 protein: CAIGARSPYEQYF. In DNA, the CDR3 is TGTGCCATCGGGGCGAGGTCGCCCTACGAGCAGTACTTC.

The rearrangement uses TRBV28 and TRBJ2-2; TRBD1 agrees at 9 bases. This CDR3 is 16 amino acids long. V gave up 6 bases and J gave up 5 bases; unmatched junction bases: 10. Germline lookup yields CDR1 MDHEN and CDR2 SYDVKM. CDR3 bases: TGTGCCAGCAGGTCACTAATTGGGACAGGGACCGGGGAGCTGTTTTTT. Its protein is CASRSLIGTGTGELFF.

This chain uses TRBV5-1 with TRBJ2-7; D is possibly TRBD1 or TRBD2 (5 bases each). This CDR3 region has 15 residues. V was shortened by 0 bases and J by 6 bases, with 16 bases between the two germline ends. CDR1 is SGHRS and CDR2 is YFSETQ in the germline V gene. The CDR3 coding sequence is TGCGCCAGCAGCTTGGCACCGAGGGGAAGGGGCGAGCAGTACTTC. It encodes CASSLAPRGRGEQYF.

This clone was detected only once. The sample holds other DNA sequences that translate to the same CDR3. V usage is TRBV18 and J usage is TRBJ1-1; no clear D gene. CDR3 length: 13 amino acids. Germline-derived CDR1 and CDR2 are KGHSH and LQKENI. V dropped 4 bases and J dropped 1 base, with 7 bases sitting between them. The CDR3 DNA reads TGTGCCAGCTCACAGGGAAGGAACACTGAAGCTTTCTTT. This encodes CASSQGRNTEAFF.

This chain connects TRBV11-3 to TRBJ2-7; 13 bases match TRBD2. J was trimmed by 6 bases and V by 5 bases; bases with no gene match: 7. CDR3 size: 15 residues. Germline V gives CDR1 SGHNT, CDR2 YENEEA. The CDR3 DNA reads as TGTGCCAGCAGCCCTGGACTAGCGGGAGCCGGCGAGCAGTACTTC. It codes for CASSPGLAGAGEQYF.

The chain carries TRBV30 and TRBJ1-5, with D perhaps TRBD1 (5 bases). CDR1 GTSNPN and CDR2 SVGIG come from the germline V gene (reference sequence). The CDR3 has 13 residues. The V gene lost 0 bases and the J gene lost 7 bases, with 10 bases spanning the gap. In nucleotides, the CDR3 is TGTGCCTGGAGTGTAGGGGTTTGGCAGCCCCAGCATTTT. Protein product: CAWSVGVWQPQHF. Looking up the rest from reference TRBV30 and TRBJ1-5 gives the full variable domain: SQTIHQWPATLVQPVGSPLSLECTVEGTSNPNLYWYRQAAGRGLQLLFYSVGIGQISSEVPQNLSASRPQDRQFILSSKKLLLSDSGFYLCAWSVGVWQPQHFGDGTRLSIL.

The chain recombines TRBV14 with TRBJ1-2; TRBD1 might be the D (6 bases). The V end lost 0 bases, the J end lost 2 bases, and 7 bases lay between the germline ends. Germline CDR1 and CDR2: SGHDN and FVKESK. The CDR3 contains 14 residues. CDR3 sequence reads: CASSQDRGNYGYTF. CDR3 DNA: TGTGCCAGCAGCCAAGACAGGGGAAACTATGGCTACACCTTC.